This T cell receptor (beta chain) originates from a study of CD8 T cells in Susac syndrome. With random hexamers, roughly 0.45 to 1 ug RNA was reverse transcribed. Each CDR3 protein is one row after TCRdb ran MiXCR on the immunoSEQ multiplex PCR reads. The repertoire holds 210,000 or so distinct CDR3 sequences, with roughly 92% as singletons. CDR1 and CDR2 from the germline V gene are PRHDT and FYEKMQ (reference sequence). This CDR3 has 15 amino acids. V lost 0 bases and J 4 bases, leaving 12 bases between the germline ends. The sample taken for sequencing was CD8+ T cells from PBMCs. The chain links TRBV13 to TRBJ1-1; possibly TRBD1 for D (6 bases). The TCR sequence derives from a human donor with multiple sclerosis. The CDR3 sequence: CASSLGRGVITEAFF. The CDR3 DNA is TGTGCCAGCAGCTTAGGCAGGGGCGTGATCACTGAAGCTTTCTTT.